Sequencing of this TCR beta chain was carried out in a study of T cell repertoires in cytomegalovirus infection. Study-level points and caveats: CMV-specific TCR beta clonotypes restricted by HLA-C were the ones dominating the ex vivo response. Individuals carrying CMV plus the relevant HLA were identified by cumulative frequency of public TCR beta families.

This clonotype was counted only a few times. Its cognate antigen is unknown. TCRdb called the reads again in MiXCR, with one record for every CDR3 protein. The profile shows hundreds of thousands of distinct CDR3 sequences, roughly 30% of them singletons. This CDR3 has 15 amino acids. Germline V gene sequence: CDR1 MDHEN, CDR2 SYDVKM. The ends lost 6 bases at V and 4 bases at J; junction bases unmatched: 8. The TCR was taken from a human donor in good health (CMV status not recorded). Some clones in this sample may be carry-over from other donors' samples. The sample was cultured CD8+ T cells from PBMCs, taken from culture after CMV antigen stimulation. The chain is built from TRBV28 and TRBJ2-1, with 8 bases aligning to TRBD1. The DNA for the CDR3 is TGTGCCAGCAGGGTATACGGGACAGGATACAATGAGCAGTTCTTC. Amino acids: CASRVYGTGYNEQFF.